The rows below give T cell receptor beta chains drawn from one sample of a study of Ad26.COV2.S vaccination and SARS-CoV-2 variants. The data were produced by immunoSEQ multiplex PCR, yet TCRdb's version contains in-frame clones alone and is incomplete. Among roughly 400,000 clones listed, about 92% were seen once. The source was peripheral blood, collected in a trial of Ad26.COV2.S vaccine versus placebo. Every receptor here comes from a person between 18 and 65 years old who received the Ad26.COV2.S COVID-19 vaccine or a placebo. The CDR3 runs from the conserved cysteine through the conserved F or W. The D gene is left open where the match is weak. The size of a clone is reported for some rows only, either as once, few or many, or as a class for expanded clones.

>.|TRBJ1-1|.|TRBV7-2
TGTGCCAGCAGCCCCGACCGACAGAACACTGAAGCTTTCTTT
CASSPDRQNTEAFF
>.|TRBJ2-1|.|TRBV7-9
TGTGCCAGCAGCGGCATTCAAAAGTCGCCTTTGTACTACAATGAGCAGTTCTTC
CASSGIQKSPLYYNEQFF
>.|TRBJ2-3|.|TRBV4-1
TGCGCCAGCAGCCAAGATCTGGGCACAGATACGCAGTATTTT
CASSQDLGTDTQYF
>.|TRBJ1-2|.|TRBV5-8
TGTGCCAGCAGCTTGCGGGATTACCTGGGCTATGGCTACACCTTC
CASSLRDYLGYGYTF
>.|TRBJ2-1|.|TRBV24-1
TGTGCCACCAGTGACACGCACAGGAATGAGCAGTTCTTC
CATSDTHRNEQFF
>.|TRBJ2-2|.|TRBV11-2
TGTGCCAGCAGCCCCCTAGACACCGGGGAGCTGTTTTTT
CASSPLDTGELFF
>.|TRBJ1-5|.|TRBV7-9
TGTGCCAGCAGCCACGGGGACAGCAATCAGCCCCAGCATTTT
CASSHGDSNQPQHF
>once|TRBJ1-1|.|TRBV13
TGTGCCAGCAGCCCCAGGTTTTTTGACACTGAAGCTTTCTTT
CASSPRFFDTEAFF
>.|TRBJ2-2|TRBD2|TRBV9
TGTGCCAGCAGCGACCCACTAGCGGGGGGGGCAAACACCGGGGAGCTGTTTTTT
CASSDPLAGGANTGELFF
>.|TRBJ2-5|.|TRBV5-5
TGTGCCAGCAGCAGGGGAATAACAGGCGCACAAGAGACCCAGTACTTC
CASSRGITGAQETQYF
>.|TRBJ1-2|.|TRBV9
TGTGCCAGCAGCGTAGTATCGGGGTTGGGCTATGGCTACACCTTC
CASSVVSGLGYGYTF
>.|TRBJ2-7|.|TRBV12-5
TGTGCTAGTGGTCAAGGGACACCCTACGAGCAGTACTTC
CASGQGTPYEQYF
>.|TRBJ2-3|TRBD1|TRBV7-6
TGTGCCAGCAGCTTAGGACAGGGGGCATTTAGCACAGATACGCAGTATTTT
CASSLGQGAFSTDTQYF
>.|TRBJ2-1|TRBD1|TRBV29-1
TGCAGCGTCGACAGGGTCGACAATGAGCAGTTCTTC
CSVDRVDNEQFF
>.|TRBJ1-2|.|TRBV11-2
TGTGCCAGCAGACCCGGGCGGAAGGGAACGAGGAACCAATATGGCTACACCTTC
CASRPGRKGTRNQYGYTF
>.|TRBJ1-5|.|TRBV19
TGTGCCAGTAGGAAGGAGAGTTATAGCAATCAGCCCCAGCATTTT
CASRKESYSNQPQHF
>.|TRBJ1-3|.|TRBV7-2
TGTGCCAGCAGCTTAGCGCAAGGGATTATAGGAAACACCATATATTTT
CASSLAQGIIGNTIYF
>.|TRBJ2-2|TRBD1|TRBV4-1
TGCGCCAGCAGCCAAGACGAACCCGACAGGGGGCAGGATACCACCGGGGAGCTGTTTTTT
CASSQDEPDRGQDTTGELFF
>.|TRBJ2-5|.|TRBV7-2
TGTGCCAGCAGCGGAGGTTGGAGTGCGCTTGGTTTCCAAGAGACCCAGTACTTC
CASSGGWSALGFQETQYF
>.|TRBJ1-3|.|TRBV19
TGTGCCTCTACGGACGGGAACTCTGGAAACACCATATATTTT
CASTDGNSGNTIYF
>.|TRBJ2-2|.|TRBV5-6
TGTGCCAGCAGCCCCTTGGGCGGGGAGCTGTTTTTT
CASSPLGGELFF
>.|TRBJ2-4|.|TRBV6-5
TGTGCCAGCAGCCCGTCGGAACTAGCCAAAAACATTCAGTACTTC
CASSPSELAKNIQYF
>.|TRBJ1-6|.|TRBV27
TGTGCCAGCAGTTTGGCCGGATCACCCCTCCACTTT
CASSLAGSPLHF
>.|TRBJ2-5|TRBD1|TRBV29-1
TGCAGCGTAGCCGGGACAGGGGGCTTTGAGGTAGAGACCCAGTACTTC
CSVAGTGGFEVETQYF
>.|TRBJ2-7|.|TRBV6-5
TGTGCCAGCAGGGCTCAACTTGCCGCCTCCTACGAGCAGTACTTC
CASRAQLAASYEQYF
>.|TRBJ2-1|.|TRBV6-4
TGTGCCAGCAGTCACCGTGGGGGGGCGTACAATGAGCAGTTCTTC
CASSHRGGAYNEQFF
>.|TRBJ1-2|.|TRBV24-1
TGTGCCACCAGTGAGGCTGGGACGCCTTTCTATGGCTACACCTTC
CATSEAGTPFYGYTF